This T cell receptor beta chain is from a study of T cells in localized non-small cell lung cancer. Study-level results: Density of T cells in blood, when higher, went with longer overall survival. In adjacent lung appeared a median about 58 of the top 100 tumor clones.

Note on this clone: The antigen remains unidentified.

The method was immunoSEQ multiplex PCR; TCRdb's version includes in-frame clones alone and lacks a portion of them. Of about 52,000 clones in the sample, approximately 86% were seen once. Trimming cost V 1 base and J 4 bases, with 9 bases left between them. Germline lookup yields CDR1 SGHNT and CDR2 YYREEE (reference sequence). This CDR3 has 15 amino acids. This receptor was obtained from a female donor with stage II lung adenocarcinoma. The sequencing used PBMCs, collected before any cancer treatment. The chain is built from TRBV5-4 and TRBJ2-6, with D perhaps being TRBD1 or TRBD2 (5 bases each). CDR3 in amino acids: CASSLQGPGANVLTF. DNA for the CDR3: TGTGCCAGCAGCTTGCAGGGACCGGGGGCCAACGTCCTGACTTTC.